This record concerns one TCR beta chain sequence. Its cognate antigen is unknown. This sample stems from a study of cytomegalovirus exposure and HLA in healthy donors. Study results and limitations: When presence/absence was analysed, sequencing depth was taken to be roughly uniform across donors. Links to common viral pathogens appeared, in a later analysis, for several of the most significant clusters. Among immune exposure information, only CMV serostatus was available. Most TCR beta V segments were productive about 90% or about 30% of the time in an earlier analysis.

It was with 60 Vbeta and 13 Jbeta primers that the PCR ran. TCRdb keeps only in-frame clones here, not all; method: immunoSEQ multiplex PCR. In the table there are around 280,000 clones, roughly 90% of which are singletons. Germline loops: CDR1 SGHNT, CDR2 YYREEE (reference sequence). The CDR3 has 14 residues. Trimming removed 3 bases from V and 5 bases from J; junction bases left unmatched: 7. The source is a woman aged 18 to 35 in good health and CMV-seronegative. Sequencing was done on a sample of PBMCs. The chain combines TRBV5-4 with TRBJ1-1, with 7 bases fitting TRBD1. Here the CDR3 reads CASSWTGDSTEAFF. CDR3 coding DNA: TGTGCCAGCAGCTGGACAGGAGATTCGACTGAAGCTTTCTTT. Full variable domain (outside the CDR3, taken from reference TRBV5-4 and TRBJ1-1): ETGVTQSPTHLIKTRGQQVTLRCSSQSGHNTVSWYQQALGQGPQFIFQYYREEENGRGNFPPRFSGLQFPNYSSELNVNALELDDSALYLCASSWTGDSTEAFFGQGTRLTVV.